The 32 T cell receptor beta chains presented below share a single source sample, sequenced in a study of cytotoxic CD8 clonotypes in ibrutinib-treated CLL. The method was immunoSEQ multiplex PCR; TCRdb's version includes in-frame clones alone and lacks a portion of them. Here the sample spans approximately 120,000 clones, about 53% being singletons. This specimen consisted of PBMCs, obtained after 24 months of ibrutinib treatment. The receptor source for this set is a human donor with chronic lymphocytic leukemia.

The V and J genes are TRBV6-5 and TRBJ2-1; possible D gene TRBD1, 5 bases. Trimming took off 2 bases at V and 6 bases at J, with 14 bases between the two ends. The CDR3 length is 15 residues. Germline loops: CDR1 MNHEY, CDR2 SVGAGI. The DNA for the CDR3 is TGTGCCAGCAGTTACAGGGGTAGCAGGCCCAATGAGCAGTTCTTC. Protein sequence: CASSYRGSRPNEQFF.

V usage is TRBV5-1 and J usage is TRBJ1-2; 7 bases align to TRBD1. V was pared by 0 bases and J by 2 bases, with 10 bases of the junction left unmatched. The germline V gene encodes CDR1 SGHRS and CDR2 YFSETQ. CDR3 length equals 17 residues. DNA of the CDR3: TGCGCCAGCAGCTTGGCCAAGCACTTGACAGGGAACTATGGCTACACCTTC. Residues: CASSLAKHLTGNYGYTF.

V is TRBV5-6 and J is TRBJ1-5; 9 nucleotides align to TRBD1. Per germline, CDR1 SGHDT and CDR2 YYEEEE. Losses at the gene ends were 5 bases for V and 7 bases for J; bases not matched to a gene: 13. The CDR3 sequence is 16 residues long. The CDR3 DNA is TGTGCCAGCAGTTTTACCGGGACAGGGCTCGGACAGCCCCAGCATTTT. Protein product: CASSFTGTGLGQPQHF.

The chain employs TRBV12-5 and TRBJ1-1; TRBD1 might be the D (5 bases). Germline lookup yields CDR1 LGHNT and CDR2 FRNRAP. V was shortened by 4 bases and J by 4 bases, with 13 bases between the two germline ends. The CDR3 totals 14 residues. The CDR3 DNA follows: TGTGCTAGTGGTTGGGGGGAGGCGAGCACTGAAGCTTTCTTT. This encodes CASGWGEASTEAFF.

The chain links TRBV5-6 to TRBJ2-7, with D maybe TRBD1 (6 bases). The CDR3 sequence is 15 residues long. The ends were cut back, 5 bases at V and 4 bases at J, with 19 bases in the middle. Looked up from germline, CDR1 is SGHDT and CDR2 is YYEEEE. The CDR3 here is CASSYGRGVIYEQYF. CDR3 coding DNA: TGTGCCAGCAGTTACGGCAGGGGTGTGATTTACGAGCAGTACTTC.

The V call is TRBV11-3, the J call TRBJ1-1; D perhaps matches TRBD1 (5 bases). The CDR3 runs to 12 residues. Deletions cut 1 base from V and 10 bases from J, with 10 bases between. Per the germline V gene, CDR1 is SGHNT and CDR2 is YENEEA. CDR3 residues: CASSLGGRSAFF. The CDR3 bases are TGTGCCAGCAGCTTAGGGGGGAGATCAGCTTTCTTT.

In this sample, this clone turned up a few times. The CDR3 sequence is CASSLSNQPQHF. In DNA, the CDR3 is TGTGCCAGCAGCTTATCAAATCAGCCCCAGCATTTT. The chain has TRBV7-9 and TRBJ1-5; no clear D. In germline, CDR1 is SEHNR, CDR2 FQNEAQ (reference sequence). The CDR3 length is 12 residues. V lost 2 bases, J lost 4 bases, and 3 bases lay in between.

The CDR3 protein is CASSQTTGVYETQYF. The CDR3 coding sequence is TGCGCCAGCAGCCAGACGACAGGGGTTTACGAGACCCAGTACTTC. This chain joins TRBV5-1 and TRBJ2-5; the match to TRBD1 covers 8 bases. V was pared by 4 bases and J by 5 bases, with 10 bases of the junction left unmatched. This CDR3 has 15 amino acids. From germline, CDR1 is SGHRS and CDR2 YFSETQ.

The V call is TRBV4-1, the J call TRBJ2-1; a possible D gene is TRBD1 (5 bases). The germline V gene encodes CDR1 MGHRA and CDR2 YSYEKL. The V gene lost 3 bases and the J gene lost 2 bases, with 17 bases spanning the gap. This CDR3 comprises 17 residues. DNA of the CDR3: TGCGCCAGCAGCCAGCCCACTACAGGTGCCACCTACAATGAGCAGTTCTTC. Residues: CASSQPTTGATYNEQFF.

The chain employs TRBV18 and TRBJ2-5; D is ambiguous. Looked up from germline, CDR1 is KGHSH and CDR2 is LQKENI. The CDR3 consists of 12 residues. Trimming cost V 9 bases and J 1 base, with 9 bases left between them. DNA of the CDR3: TGTGCCAGTTCCGACCTCCAAGAGACCCAGTACTTC. Its translation: CASSDLQETQYF.

This rearrangement joins TRBV9 to TRBJ1-5; TRBD1 aligns across 7 bases. The CDR3 loop spans 15 amino acids. Per the germline V gene, CDR1 is SGDLS and CDR2 is YYNGEE. Unmatched junction bases numbered 2, after V lost 0 bases and J lost 2 bases. CDR3: CASSVGQGGNQPQHF. The CDR3, as DNA: TGTGCCAGCAGCGTAGGTCAGGGGGGCAATCAGCCCCAGCATTTT.

The gene calls are TRBV11-1 and TRBJ2-7; D possibly corresponds to TRBD2 (6 bases). Germline CDR1 SGHAT, CDR2 FQDESV (reference sequence). The CDR3 has 14 residues. Trimming removed 4 bases from V and 3 bases from J, with 13 bases in between. DNA for the CDR3: TGTGCCAGCAGCTCCGAGGGAGGAGTCTACGAGCAGTACTTC. Translated: CASSSEGGVYEQYF.

Ten or more counts support this clone. V gene TRBV6-5 combines with J gene TRBJ2-7, with TRBD1 as a possible D gene (6 bases). The CDR3 has 13 amino acids. Trimming left V 7 bases short and J 4 bases short, with 14 bases between. Germline V lookup: CDR1 MNHEY, CDR2 SVGAGI. The CDR3 bases are TGTGCCAGCACCCCCCCCACAGGGTACGAGCAGTACTTC. This gives the protein CASTPPTGYEQYF.

A few counts support this clone. The gene calls are TRBV7-3 and TRBJ2-7; 13 bases map to TRBD2. The CDR3 contains 14 residues. Germline CDR1 reads SGHTA; CDR2 reads FQGTGA. V shed 3 bases and J 6 bases; nucleotides not matched to a gene: 2. The CDR3 DNA reads as TGTGCCAGCAGCTTGGGACTAGCGGGGAGCGAGCAGTACTTC. Protein product: CASSLGLAGSEQYF.

The V and J genes are TRBV7-6 and TRBJ1-6; no reliable D call. V was trimmed by 3 bases and J by 3 bases, leaving 9 bases between them. The CDR3 is made up of 15 amino acids. Germline assignment: CDR1 SGHVS and CDR2 FNYEAQ. In nucleotides, the CDR3 is TGTGCCAGCAGCTTGACGGCCCTCTATAATTCACCCCTCCACTTT. Protein product: CASSLTALYNSPLHF.

V is TRBV12-5 and J is TRBJ2-1; D is perhaps TRBD2 (6 bases). V was trimmed by 5 bases and J by 0 bases, leaving 14 bases between them. Germline V gene data show CDR1 as LGHNT and CDR2 as FRNRAP. This CDR3 has 16 amino acids. In nucleotides, the CDR3 is TGTGCTAGTGGTCCGGGGACTGGGGGCTCCTACAATGAGCAGTTCTTC. As protein: CASGPGTGGSYNEQFF.

The CDR3 coding sequence is TGTGCCAGCAGTGTATCGACAGGGAAAGAGACCCAGTACTTC. Protein product: CASSVSTGKETQYF. This chain connects TRBV6-1 to TRBJ2-5; TRBD1 matches 7 bases. Trimming took 4 bases from V and 3 from J; bases not matched to a gene: 5. The CDR3 runs 14 residues. Germline V gene sequence: CDR1 MNHNS, CDR2 SASEGT.

The chain combines TRBV28 with TRBJ2-2, with TRBD2 identical over 9 bases. Per the germline V gene, CDR1 is MDHEN and CDR2 is SYDVKM. The CDR3 length is 18 residues. V lost 2 bases to trimming and J lost 6 bases; unmatched junction nucleotides: 13. CDR3 nucleotides: TGTGCCAGCAGTTTACGAGCGGGGGGCCGGGGTCTCGCCGGGGAGCTGTTTTTT. Its translation is CASSLRAGGRGLAGELFF.

This clone was recorded many times. The genes are TRBV30 and TRBJ1-6, with D uncertain. This CDR3 has 13 residues. Germline values: CDR1 GTSNPN, CDR2 SVGIG (reference sequence). Trimming removed 4 bases from V and 8 bases from J, with 12 bases in between. This CDR3 reads CAWNVGIDSPLHF. DNA of the CDR3: TGTGCCTGGAATGTTGGGATCGATTCACCCCTCCACTTT.

This clone was seen a single time. This sequence joins TRBV11-2 and TRBJ2-5; D not certain. The CDR3 runs to 13 residues. V lost 5 bases to trimming and J lost 0 bases, with 7 bases between them. From germline, CDR1 is SGHAT and CDR2 FQNNGV. CDR3: CASSPRNQETQYF. The CDR3 DNA reads as TGTGCCAGCAGCCCTCGGAACCAAGAGACCCAGTACTTC.

The rearrangement joins TRBV19 to TRBJ1-2; TRBD1 might be the D (6 bases). Germline CDR1 reads LNHDA; CDR2 reads SQIVND (reference sequence). The CDR3 has 15 amino acids. The ends were cut back, 4 bases at V and 4 bases at J, with 16 bases in the middle. CDR3 in amino acids: CASSKVDSPAYGYTF. The CDR3 nucleotides read TGTGCCAGTAGTAAGGTGGACAGTCCTGCCTATGGCTACACCTTC.

CDR3 loop: CASSLWGAGSYNEQFF. The CDR3, as DNA: TGTGCCAGCAGTTTATGGGGGGCCGGCTCCTACAATGAGCAGTTCTTC. V is TRBV28 and J is TRBJ2-1; D perhaps matches TRBD1 (6 bases). Trimming stripped 0 bases from V and 0 bases from J, with 9 bases between. The CDR3 has 16 residues. Germline V gene sequence: CDR1 MDHEN, CDR2 SYDVKM.

This clone was counted only a few times. The chain recombines TRBV5-1 with TRBJ2-3; TRBD1 matches 7 bases. Trimming at V came to 1 base and at J to 1 base, leaving 6 bases not matched to a gene. Germline assignment: CDR1 SGHRS and CDR2 YFSETQ. This CDR3 is 16 amino acids long. CDR3: CASSLQNRGGTDTQYF. CDR3 sequence (DNA): TGCGCCAGCAGCTTGCAGAACAGGGGTGGCACAGATACGCAGTATTTT.

This clone has only a few counts. The chain has TRBV29-1 and TRBJ2-1; no clear D. The germline V and J ends were trimmed by 7 bases and 10 bases, with 11 bases remaining between them. The CDR3 is 10 amino acids. Germline V gene lookup returns CDR1 SQVTM and CDR2 ANQGSEA. CDR3 loop: CSAATSEQFF. In DNA form, the CDR3 reads TGCAGCGCCGCGACGAGCGAGCAGTTCTTC.

V usage is TRBV10-3 and J usage is TRBJ2-5, with D perhaps TRBD1 or TRBD2 (5 bases each). V shed 11 bases and J shed 5 bases, with 18 bases lying between them. CDR1 ENHRY and CDR2 SYGVKD come from the germline V gene. CDR3 length: 13 amino acids. The CDR3: CASGTVPAETQYF. The CDR3 region has the DNA TGTGCCTCCGGGACGGTCCCGGCTGAGACCCAGTACTTC.

The CDR3 bases are TGTGCCAGCAGGGAAACTAGCGGGGGCCCCTACGAGCAGTACTTC. Amino acids: CASRETSGGPYEQYF. This chain links TRBV6-6 with TRBJ2-7, with 11 bases identical to TRBD2. Germline CDR1 and CDR2: MNHNY and SVGAGI (reference sequence). With 6 bases clipped from V and 2 bases from J, the junction kept 6 bases outside the gene matches. CDR3 length equals 15 residues.

The chain is built from TRBV5-1 and TRBJ1-1; D might be TRBD1 (5 bases). Deletions cut 3 bases from V and 2 bases from J, with 11 bases between. The V gene's germline CDR1 is SGHRS and CDR2 YFSETQ. The CDR3 is 14 residues long. The CDR3 DNA is TGCGCCAGCAGCTCCCAGGGAGGAAACACTGAAGCTTTCTTT. This translates into CASSSQGGNTEAFF.

The rearrangement links TRBV7-2 to TRBJ1-4, with D unclear. The length of the CDR3 is 15 residues. CDR1 is SGHTA and CDR2 is FQGNSA in the germline V gene. V was clipped by 5 bases and J by 0 bases, with 10 bases between them. In DNA form, the CDR3 reads TGTGCCAGCAGCCTGACTCCTGCAACTAATGAAAAACTGTTTTTT. Translating gives CASSLTPATNEKLFF. Together with reference TRBV7-2 and TRBJ1-4, the CDR3 gives the full variable domain: GAGVSQSPSNKVTEKGKDVELRCDPISGHTALYWYRQSLGQGLEFLIYFQGNSAPDKSGLPSDRFSAERTGGSVSTLTIQRTQQEDSAVYLCASSLTPATNEKLFFGSGTQLSVL.

V and J are TRBV5-6 and TRBJ1-1; 8 bases map to TRBD1. Per the germline V gene, CDR1 is SGHDT and CDR2 is YYEEEE. CDR3 size: 13 residues. Trimming at V came to 5 bases and at J to 11 bases, leaving 11 bases not matched to a gene. This chain's CDR3 is CASSLKTGADAFF. Written as DNA, the CDR3 is TGTGCCAGCAGTCTTAAGACAGGGGCGGACGCTTTCTTT.

The chain recombines TRBV9 with TRBJ1-2; TRBD1 is a possible D gene (5 bases). Trimming removed 0 bases at V and 3 bases at J, with 9 bases between. Germline V gene data show CDR1 as SGDLS and CDR2 as YYNGEE. CDR3 length equals 14 residues. The CDR3 DNA reads TGTGCCAGCAGCGTAGATCCGACAGACTATGGCTACACCTTC. This codes for CASSVDPTDYGYTF. The variable domain in full, completed from reference TRBV9 and TRBJ1-2, reads DSGVTQTPKHLITATGQRVTLRCSPRSGDLSVYWYQQSLDQGLQFLIQYYNGEERAKGNILERFSAQQFPDLHSELNLSSLELGDSALYFCASSVDPTDYGYTFGSGTRLTVV.

This chain links TRBV18 with TRBJ1-1; D may be TRBD1 (5 bases). This CDR3 contains 13 residues. The germline gives CDR1 KGHSH, CDR2 LQKENI. The ends were cut back, 4 bases at V and 3 bases at J, with 9 bases in the middle. The CDR3 DNA reads as TGTGCCAGCTCACGGGGGAAGGACACTGAAGCTTTCTTT. As protein: CASSRGKDTEAFF.

The chain recombines TRBV29-1 with TRBJ2-7; TRBD1 or TRBD2 may be the D gene (6 bases each). Trimming took off 5 bases at V and 1 base at J, with 12 bases between the two ends. Germline V gives CDR1 SQVTM, CDR2 ANQGSEA. CDR3 length: 13 residues. The CDR3 nucleotides are TGCAGCGTTCGGAGGGGGGAGTCCTACGAGCAGTACTTC. Protein product: CSVRRGESYEQYF.